The rows below give T cell receptor beta chains drawn from one sample of a study of CD8 T cells in ankylosing spondylitis. TCRdb re-analysed the 5' RACE reads in MiXCR, keeping a single row per CDR3 protein. This repertoire shows 200,000 to 250,000 distinct CDR3 sequences, about 10% found once; its top ten account for about 19%. The sample was blood, either unsorted or a sorted T cell fraction (not recorded which). The receptors derive from a male donor with ankylosing spondylitis or in good health (not recorded which). The CDR3 runs from the conserved cysteine through the conserved F or W. The D gene is left open where the match is weak.

J gene | V gene | D gene | CDR3 protein
TRBJ2-2 | TRBV7-2 | . | CASSLDRETGELFF
TRBJ2-3 | TRBV6-1 | TRBD2 | CASSQPLAGITDTQYF
TRBJ1-5 | TRBV20-1 | . | CSASKPGPMGSNQPQHF
TRBJ2-3 | TRBV27 | . | CASSLSVASDTQYF
TRBJ2-1 | TRBV4-2 | TRBD2 | CASSQDRRAGGHDEQFF
TRBJ2-6 | TRBV5-1 | . | CASSLAGTLTSGANVLTF
TRBJ1-5 | TRBV21-1 | . | CASSKGYGGARSCQPQHF
TRBJ2-5 | TRBV20-1 | TRBD2 | CSRRGGNQETQYF
TRBJ2-5 | TRBV6-1 | TRBD2 | CASRSRTSGQETQYF
TRBJ1-1 | TRBV5-1 | . | CASSAEPDSRTEAFF
TRBJ2-7 | TRBV9 | TRBD1 | CASSVGWSGQAYEQYF
TRBJ2-3 | TRBV4-2 | TRBD2 | CASSQNPGGLAVTDTQYF
TRBJ1-1 | TRBV12-3/TRBV12-4 | . | CASSSSRRSTAFF
TRBJ2-2 | TRBV28 | TRBD1 | CASRDARDRATGELFF
TRBJ2-3 | TRBV27 | . | CASSFTGKEDTQYF
TRBJ1-2 | TRBV5-1 | . | CASSLAQDLNYGYTF
TRBJ1-5 | TRBV29-1 | TRBD1 | CSVGTGEGQPQHF
TRBJ2-3 | TRBV27 | TRBD2 | CASSSQRGAGTDTQYF
TRBJ2-7 | TRBV3-1 | TRBD1 | CASSQRTGTGFSEQYF
TRBJ1-1 | TRBV5-1 | . | CASSLAESIMNTEAFF
TRBJ1-1 | TRBV3-1 | . | CASKEGLNTEAFF
TRBJ1-1 | TRBV7-9 | . | CASSFDRTDFMNTEAFF
TRBJ1-4 | TRBV18 | . | CASSPPPNEKLFF
TRBJ2-1 | TRBV6-1 | . | CASSPGTSNEQFF
TRBJ2-5 | TRBV20-1 | . | CSANKPEETQYF
TRBJ2-2 | TRBV7-3 | . | CASSLWENTGELFF
TRBJ2-3 | TRBV13 | . | CASSLLSAGTDTQYF
TRBJ2-7 | TRBV25-1 | . | CASSESKVSYEQYF
TRBJ2-3 | TRBV27 | . | CASSFYDKTDTQYF
TRBJ1-4 | TRBV10-3 | TRBD1 | CAVSPGTGHEKLFF
TRBJ1-2 | TRBV5-6 | TRBD1 | CASSPTLGQGASEDYTF
TRBJ2-3 | TRBV6-5 | . | CASSSNTDTQYF
TRBJ1-6 | TRBV19 | . | CASSPQGNNSPLHF
TRBJ2-3 | TRBV11-3 | TRBD1 | CASSLDRGSDTQYF
TRBJ1-6 | TRBV12-3/TRBV12-4 | . | CASSWGLGSYNSPLHF
TRBJ2-7 | TRBV7-9 | . | CASSFLLTYEQYF
TRBJ2-7 | TRBV11-1 | . | CASSLESGSSYF
TRBJ2-7 | TRBV9 | TRBD2 | CASSVAGGHDYEQYF
TRBJ1-4 | TRBV27 | TRBD1 | CASRPTGAGGKLFF
TRBJ1-3 | TRBV12-3/TRBV12-4 | . | CASNLGSGNTIYF
TRBJ1-1 | TRBV7-9 | . | CASSPTSNTEAFF
TRBJ1-5 | TRBV5-8 | . | CASSTRDFSNQPQHF
TRBJ2-2 | TRBV7-9 | TRBD1 | CASSLFEGGWTGELFF
TRBJ2-4 | TRBV7-3 | TRBD2 | CASSLTYPSGGSKNIQYF
TRBJ1-1 | TRBV5-1 | . | CASSLAARLNTEAFF
TRBJ1-2 | TRBV10-3 | . | CAISSPGDGGYGYTF
TRBJ2-1 | TRBV20-1 | TRBD2 | CSARDRQRGYNEQFF
TRBJ2-2 | TRBV7-3 | TRBD1 | CASSLMAGTGYLTGELFF
TRBJ2-2 | TRBV7-9 | . | CASSKGTGPNTGELFF